Listed below are T cell receptor beta chains from one sample, sequenced in a study of human T cells and chemical hapten exposure. TCRdb independently ran MiXCR on the RACE reads; one entry per CDR3 protein. The data contain 85,000 to 100,000 distinct CDR3 sequences, 25% to 35% of them singletons. Specimen: whole blood, collected in connection with sensitization to the hapten diphenylcyclopropenone (DPC). The receptors here all came from a man aged 35 to 55 with alopecia areata. Some clones in this sample may be carry-over from other donors' samples. The CDR3 runs from the conserved cysteine through the conserved F or W.

V	J	CDR3
TRBV5-1	TRBJ2-3	CASTPGGTDTQYF
TRBV6-5	TRBJ2-3	CASSKQGHTQYF
TRBV19	TRBJ2-1	CATLAPWGEQFF
TRBV29-1	TRBJ2-7	CSVLGGRGVGEQYF
TRBV4-1	TRBJ1-1	CASSLTRTDVNTEAFF
TRBV20-1	TRBJ2-4	CSARDLTGRAKNIQYF
TRBV29-1	TRBJ2-3	CSVDGTEGTDTQYF
TRBV3-1	TRBJ2-4	CASSQATSSGVAKNIQYF
TRBV6-2/TRBV6-3	TRBJ2-5	CASNRQGLKTQYF
TRBV20-1	TRBJ1-1	CSATPDRWPEAFF
TRBV2	TRBJ1-4	CASSPLREGEKLFF
TRBV20-1	TRBJ2-2	CSARPTGVPSGELFF
TRBV27	TRBJ2-3	CASSSRDSPTDTQYF
TRBV7-3	TRBJ2-5	CASSLRGQGVWEETQYF
TRBV11-1	TRBJ2-5	CASSWGQTGETQYF